These T cell receptor beta chains were read from a single sample in a study of T cell responses to AZD1222 COVID-19 vaccine. Generated by immunoSEQ multiplex PCR, the TCRdb table keeps only in-frame clones and is missing some. The sample consists of about 110,000 clones, 90% to 95% of them appearing once. The source material was peripheral blood, sampled on day 0 of AZD1222 vaccination. These receptors all stem from an adult in good health. Both conserved end residues are part of each CDR3. The D gene is left open where the match is weak. The listing skips clone size in some rows; elsewhere it reads once, few, many or a size class.

>TRBD1|-|TRBV29-1|TRBJ1-1
CSVEEWTGGSTEAFF
TGCAGCGTTGAAGAGTGGACAGGGGGCTCTACTGAAGCTTTCTTT
>-|-|TRBV7-9|TRBJ1-2
CASSLDGRAVGYTF
TGTGCCAGCAGCTTAGATGGCAGGGCGGTAGGATACACCTTC
>-|-|TRBV2|TRBJ1-1
CASSEAGTVNTEAFF
TGTGCCAGCAGTGAGGCCGGGACGGTGAACACTGAAGCTTTCTTT
>-|-|TRBV29-1|TRBJ2-4
CSAGRSRDIQYF
TGCAGCGCCGGTCGGAGTAGGGACATTCAGTACTTC
>-|-|TRBV2|TRBJ1-2
CASSEALAGKYGYTF
TGTGCCAGCAGTGAAGCTCTCGCAGGAAAATATGGCTACACCTTC
>TRBD2|-|TRBV18|TRBJ2-3
CASSPFSGGDTQYF
TGTGCCAGCTCACCGTTTTCGGGGGGGGATACGCAGTATTTT
>-|-|TRBV9|TRBJ2-5
CASSVQGGPETQYF
TGTGCCAGCAGCGTACAGGGGGGCCCGGAGACCCAGTACTTC
>TRBD2|few|TRBV6-2/TRBV6-3|TRBJ2-7
CASNPTSGGDYEQYF
TGTGCCAGCAACCCGACTAGCGGGGGGGATTACGAGCAGTACTTC
>-|-|TRBV5-8|TRBJ1-1
CASSLRENTEAFF
TGTGCCAGCAGCTTAAGGGAGAACACTGAAGCTTTCTTT
>-|-|TRBV6-2/TRBV6-3|TRBJ1-5
CASSREGTFDQPQHF
TGTGCCAGCAGTCGCGAGGGGACCTTCGATCAGCCCCAGCATTTT
>-|-|TRBV6-5|TRBJ2-7
CASSRSEPYEQYF
TGTGCCAGCAGCCGTAGCGAACCCTACGAGCAGTACTTC
>-|-|TRBV3-1/TRBV3-2|TRBJ2-1
CASSQPAKHNEQFF
TGTGCCAGCAGCCAGCCGGCGAAACACAATGAGCAGTTCTTC
>TRBD2|once|TRBV9|TRBJ2-3
CASSVAGGDLTDTQYF
TGTGCCAGCAGCGTAGCTGGGGGGGACCTCACAGATACGCAGTATTTT
>-|-|TRBV11-3|TRBJ2-3
CASSLDPLMDTQYF
TGTGCCAGCAGCTTAGATCCATTGATGGATACGCAGTATTTT
>TRBD1|-|TRBV6-5|TRBJ1-3
CASRGQGVPGNTIYF
TGTGCCAGCAGGGGACAGGGAGTTCCGGGAAACACCATATATTTT
>TRBD1|-|TRBV19|TRBJ1-1
CASSVTGGVEAFF
TGTGCCAGTAGTGTAACAGGGGGCGTAGAAGCTTTCTTT